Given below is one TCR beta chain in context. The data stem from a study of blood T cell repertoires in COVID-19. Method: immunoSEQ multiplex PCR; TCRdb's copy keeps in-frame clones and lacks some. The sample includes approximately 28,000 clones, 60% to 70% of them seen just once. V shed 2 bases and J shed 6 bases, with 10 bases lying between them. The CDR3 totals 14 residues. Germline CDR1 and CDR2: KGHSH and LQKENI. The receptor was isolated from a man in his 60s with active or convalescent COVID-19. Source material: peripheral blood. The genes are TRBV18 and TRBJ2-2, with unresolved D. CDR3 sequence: CASSPGGLPGELFF. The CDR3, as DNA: TGTGCCAGCTCACCAGGCGGCCTCCCCGGGGAGCTGTTTTTT.